These 25 T cell receptor beta chains were sequenced from one sample in a study of cytomegalovirus exposure and HLA in healthy donors. This PCR relied on a set of 60 Vbeta primers and 13 Jbeta primers. Produced via immunoSEQ multiplex PCR; TCRdb's table is partial and in-frame only. This table holds 75,000 to 90,000 clones, 72% found once. What was sequenced was PBMCs. The receptor set was obtained from a woman aged 40 to 50 in good health and CMV-seropositive.

V gene TRBV27 combines with J gene TRBJ2-3; the D is unclear. V gave up 5 bases and J gave up 0 bases, with 9 bases separating them. This CDR3 spans 14 amino acids. Germline values: CDR1 MNHEY, CDR2 SMNVEV (reference sequence). The CDR3 loop reads CASSLQTSTDTQYF. CDR3 coding DNA: TGTGCCAGCAGTCTCCAAACTAGCACAGATACGCAGTATTTT.

Written as DNA, the CDR3 is TGTGCTAGTGGTTTGGGGGAGAAAGCTTTCTTT. Translating it yields CASGLGEKAFF. The chain has TRBV12-5 and TRBJ1-1; D is uncertain. The CDR3 is 11 amino acids. CDR1 is LGHNT, CDR2 FRNRAP, per germline. Deletions cut 1 base from V and 9 bases from J, with 6 bases between.

The rearrangement joins TRBV2 to TRBJ1-6, with D hard to call. Trimming took 2 bases from V and 10 from J, leaving 9 bases between them. CDR1 is SNHLY, CDR2 FYNNEI, per germline. The CDR3 runs 13 residues. The CDR3 protein is CASSELPQSPLHF. CDR3 DNA: TGTGCCAGCAGTGAATTGCCTCAGTCACCCCTCCACTTT.

The rearrangement joins TRBV18 to TRBJ2-7, with TRBD1 identical over 7 bases. V dropped 1 base and J dropped 6; count of bases not matched to a gene: 0. This CDR3 has 12 residues. CDR1 is KGHSH and CDR2 is LQKENI in the germline V gene. CDR3 sequence reads: CASSPQGAEQYF. In DNA, the CDR3 is TGTGCCAGCTCACCACAGGGGGCCGAGCAGTACTTC.

The chain employs TRBV6-1 and TRBJ2-1; no clear D. The CDR3 spans 12 residues. Trimming removed 7 bases from V and 6 bases from J, with 10 bases in between. In germline, CDR1 is MNHNS, CDR2 SASEGT. Here the CDR3 DNA reads TGTGCCAGCACTCTCAGACTCAATGAGCAGTTCTTC. This translates into CASTLRLNEQFF.

This chain connects TRBV29-1 to TRBJ2-5; 7 bases are a match to TRBD1. Germline CDR1 and CDR2: SQVTM and ANQGSEA. With 8 bases clipped from V and 2 bases from J, the junction kept 8 bases outside the gene matches. The length of the CDR3 is 13 residues. The chain's CDR3 is CSHEGADQETQYF. The CDR3 nucleotides are TGCAGCCACGAGGGGGCCGATCAAGAGACCCAGTACTTC.

In nucleotides, the CDR3 is TGTGCCAGCAGCCTCATCCGGGACAGGGTCCACGAGCAGTACTTC. This codes for CASSLIRDRVHEQYF. This chain connects TRBV11-2 to TRBJ2-7; TRBD1 agrees at 9 bases. The junction had 10 bases not matched to a gene; V was cut back by 5 bases and J by 5 bases. CDR1 and CDR2 (germline): SGHAT, FQNNGV. The CDR3 loop spans 15 amino acids.

This sequence joins TRBV27 and TRBJ1-6; 9 bases map to TRBD1. J gave up 7 bases and V 5 bases, and 15 bases lay outside the gene matches. CDR1 and CDR2 from the germline V gene are MNHEY and SMNVEV (reference sequence). This CDR3 spans 18 amino acids. The CDR3 protein is CASSPGQGWTMGNSPLHF. The CDR3 DNA reads TGTGCCAGCAGTCCGGGACAGGGATGGACCATGGGCAATTCACCCCTCCACTTT.

This chain joins TRBV21-1 and TRBJ1-2. TRBV21-1 is shown as a pseudogene. The CDR3 is made up of 11 amino acids. This CDR3 is CASSKIGSLLF. CDR3 coding DNA: TGTGCCAGCAGCAAAATCGGGAGCCTCCTGTTC.

This sequence joins TRBV4-3 and TRBJ2-3; possibly TRBD2 for D (6 bases). Trimming took 0 bases from V and 14 from J, leaving 15 bases between them. The CDR3 consists of 13 residues. The germline V gene encodes CDR1 LGHNA and CDR2 YSLEER. The CDR3 here is CASSQDWGERPYF. The CDR3 DNA follows: TGCGCCAGCAGCCAAGATTGGGGGGAAAGACCGTATTTT.

The genes are TRBV5-4 and TRBJ2-7; 7 nucleotides match TRBD2. V shed 6 bases and J 6 bases; nucleotides not matched to a gene: 6. Germline CDR1 reads SGHNT; CDR2 reads YYREEE (reference sequence). CDR3 size: 12 residues. CDR3 DNA: TGTGCCAGCAACGGTCCGGGGGGCGAGCAGTACTTC. Translation: CASNGPGGEQYF.

The V call is TRBV30, the J call TRBJ2-7; 7 bases are shared with TRBD1. Germline V gene lookup returns CDR1 GTSNPN and CDR2 SVGIG (reference sequence). The CDR3 length is 13 residues. After removal of 3 bases from V and 4 bases from J, the junction contained 6 bases not matched to a gene. CDR3 bases: TGTGCCTGGAGCGTAAAGACAGGGTACGAGCAGTACTTC. As protein: CAWSVKTGYEQYF.

The CDR3 nucleotides read TGTGCCAGCAGCTTGACCGGGGTGCCTGGATATGGCTACACCTTC. This codes for CASSLTGVPGYGYTF. The genes are TRBV5-4 and TRBJ1-2; D remains unclear. Germline CDR1 is SGHNT and CDR2 is YYREEE (reference sequence). This CDR3 spans 15 amino acids. V gave up 1 base and J gave up 5 bases, with 15 bases separating them.

This chain links TRBV6-5 with TRBJ2-3; the match to TRBD1 covers 9 bases. The V and J ends lost 7 bases and 3 bases, in that order; junction bases with no gene match: 5. Germline V CDR1 and CDR2: MNHEY, SVGAGI. The CDR3 runs 14 residues. The CDR3 region is CASTEGQGTDTQYF. The CDR3 DNA reads as TGTGCCAGCACCGAGGGACAGGGAACAGATACGCAGTATTTT.

V usage is TRBV15 and J usage is TRBJ2-7; 7 bases are a match to TRBD1. CDR1 is LNHNV, CDR2 YYDKDF, per germline (reference sequence). CDR3 length: 14 residues. V was clipped by 7 bases and J by 1 base; unmatched bases: 7. CDR3 residues: CATTSETGSYEQYF. CDR3 nucleotides: TGTGCCACCACCTCTGAGACAGGGTCCTACGAGCAGTACTTC.

This clone showed up just a few times. One end of the junction fails to match germline, which may point to a read error. The chain joins TRBV6-6 to TRBJ1-5, with 7 bases matching TRBD1. Germline CDR1 and CDR2: MNHNY and SVGAGI (reference sequence). The CDR3 contains 16 residues. Written as DNA, the CDR3 is TGTGCCAGCAGTTACGGTGGGGACAGAAGCAGTCAGCCCCAGCATTTT. Its translation is CASSYGGDRSSQPQHF.

This chain connects TRBV28 to TRBJ2-7; D unclear. Trimming took off 2 bases at V and 0 bases at J, with 5 bases between the two ends. In germline, CDR1 is MDHEN, CDR2 SYDVKM. There are 13 residues in the CDR3. The CDR3: CASSLASSYEQYF. CDR3 nucleotide sequence: TGTGCCAGCAGTTTAGCGTCCTCCTACGAGCAGTACTTC.

The table lists this clone with a count of one. The chain couples TRBV6-5 to TRBJ2-7, with D maybe TRBD2 (6 bases). The V and J ends lost 4 bases and 6 bases respectively, with 19 bases between them. This CDR3 has 15 residues. Per germline, CDR1 MNHEY and CDR2 SVGAGI. The CDR3 here is CASSSLVGRRAEQYF. The CDR3 DNA is TGTGCCAGCAGTTCACTTGTTGGCAGGAGGGCCGAGCAGTACTTC.

CDR3 sequence reads: CASSMIRQRGGELFF. In DNA, the CDR3 is TGTGCCAGTAGTATGATCCGGCAGAGAGGCGGGGAGCTGTTTTTT. This chain joins TRBV19 and TRBJ2-2; D is uncertain. Trimming removed 3 bases from V and 7 bases from J, with 15 bases in between. Germline V lookup: CDR1 LNHDA, CDR2 SQIVND (reference sequence). The CDR3 loop spans 15 amino acids. Using reference TRBV19 and TRBJ2-2 for the parts outside the CDR3, the full variable domain is DGGITQSPKYLFRKEGQNVTLSCEQNLNHDAMYWYRQDPGQGLRLIYYSQIVNDFQKGDIAEGYSVSREKKESFPLTVTSAQKNPTAFYLCASSMIRQRGGELFFGEGSRLTVL.

The genes are TRBV19 and TRBJ2-5, with 9 bases matching TRBD1. The ends lost 6 bases at V and 0 bases at J; junction bases unmatched: 5. Germline CDR1 LNHDA, CDR2 SQIVND (reference sequence). The CDR3 consists of 15 residues. CDR3 region: CASSGRDRDQETQYF. For the CDR3, the DNA is TGTGCCAGTAGCGGCCGGGACAGGGACCAAGAGACCCAGTACTTC.

This clone was found a few times. The J gene is TRBJ1-4, the V gene TRBV4-1; D is perhaps TRBD1 (5 bases). CDR1 is MGHRA and CDR2 is YSYEKL in the germline V gene. Trimming left V 1 base short and J 4 bases short, with 10 bases between. This CDR3 has 15 residues. The CDR3 loop reads CASSQVQALNEKLFF. Here the CDR3 DNA reads TGCGCCAGCAGCCAAGTACAGGCGCTTAATGAAAAACTGTTTTTT.

The chain links TRBV7-9 to TRBJ2-2; possibly TRBD2 for D (6 bases). Germline assignment: CDR1 SEHNR and CDR2 FQNEAQ (reference sequence). V lost 4 bases and J 2 bases, leaving 17 bases between the germline ends. The CDR3 extends over 17 amino acids. This chain's CDR3 is CASSSTRTATNTGELFF. CDR3 nucleotide sequence: TGTGCCAGCAGCTCGACTAGGACGGCAACTAACACCGGGGAGCTGTTTTTT.

This clone was detected once. The rearrangement uses TRBV5-1 and TRBJ2-1, with 13 positions matching TRBD2. The CDR3 runs to 14 residues. Germline trimming cut 8 bases from V and 9 bases from J; bases unmatched to any gene: 8. Germline CDR1 reads SGHRS; CDR2 reads YFSETQ. CDR3 loop: CASATSGGAPEQFF. CDR3 sequence (DNA): TGCGCCAGTGCCACTAGCGGGGGGGCCCCTGAGCAGTTCTTC.

This chain connects TRBV7-8 to TRBJ1-1; weak D call: TRBD1 (5 bases). Germline loops: CDR1 SGHVS, CDR2 FQNEAQ. CDR3 size: 12 residues. Trimming left V 8 bases short and J 7 bases short, with 14 bases between. CDR3: CASGGGGYEAFF. DNA of the CDR3: TGTGCCAGCGGGGGGGGAGGATATGAAGCTTTCTTT.

V and J are TRBV29-1 and TRBJ2-1, with 16 bases fitting TRBD2. CDR1 and CDR2 (germline): SQVTM, ANQGSEA. V shed 4 bases and J 8 bases; nucleotides not matched to a gene: 5. The CDR3 runs 15 residues. CDR3: CSVVGTSGGAYEQFF. The CDR3 DNA follows: TGCAGCGTTGTAGGGACTAGCGGGGGGGCCTATGAGCAGTTCTTC.